Included here is one T cell receptor beta chain sequence, with context. Germline loops: CDR1 MGHRA, CDR2 YSYEKL. The CDR3 is 15 residues long. V lost 7 bases, J lost 0 bases, and 13 bases lay in between. The data belong to a study of control samples from healthy donors and cancer patients. Profiling relied on immunoSEQ multiplex PCR, and the TCRdb table lists in-frame clones only, not all of them. The sample includes over 150,000 clones, approximately 94% of them seen just once. The V call is TRBV4-1, the J call TRBJ2-1; D is unresolved. The clonotype originates from a woman under 30 in good health. What was sequenced was blood. The CDR3 loop reads CASTLLVGSYNEQFF. CDR3 nucleotides: TGCGCCAGCACCCTCTTGGTGGGCTCCTACAATGAGCAGTTCTTC.